This T cell receptor (beta chain) was captured by sequencing in a study of T cell repertoires in cytomegalovirus infection (dated by TCRdb to between 2018 and 2020). Regarding the research as a whole: The HLA type of each donor mattered for the analysis, because public TCR beta signatures pointed to carriage of CMV infection along with the matching HLA type.

The research as a whole found: The ex vivo response was dominated by HLA-C-restricted CMV-specific TCR beta clonotypes, which also provided the single most frequent clonotype in two of eight donors. In both this cohort and an independent approximately 350-donor cohort, the cumulative frequency of public TCR beta family members distinguished carriers of CMV infection plus the relevant HLA type.

Concerning this clonotype itself: This receptor's antigen is unknown. Per-base qualities were not stored, and no clone one base away is much larger.

Sequencing was performed on an Illumina HiSeq 1500. The public reads were reprocessed in TCRdb via fastp at Q25 and MiXCR, keeping in-frame beta chains. Rows are combined by CDR3 protein, so each entry shows the most common genes and DNA. The sample profile shows under 850,000 distinct CDR3 sequences; approximately 40% of them were found once. Under 3.5% of the sample lies in the top ten. CDR1 and CDR2, looked up from the germline V gene, are MDHEN and SYDVKM. V is reduced by 9 bases and J by 1 base, leaving a spacing of 10 bases between them. Taken from cysteine to phenylalanine, the CDR3 has 13 residues. Of all the DNA, just the CDR3 is kept, 39 bases in frame from base 1.

Recombination linked TRBV28 to TRBJ2-4; the D gene is possibly TRBD1 or TRBD2, each agreeing over 5 bases. The sample was PBMCs. The clonotype comes from a human donor in good health (CMV status not recorded). Some clones in this sample may be carry-over from other donors' samples. The CDR3 is CASGGRAKNIQYF. The DNA sequence reads TGTGCCAGTGGGGGTAGGGCCAAAAACATTCAGTACTTC.